Following are 5 T cell receptor beta chains from one sample sequenced in a study of cytomegalovirus exposure and HLA in healthy donors. The PCR had 60 Vbeta and 13 Jbeta primers. Generated by immunoSEQ multiplex PCR, the TCRdb table keeps only in-frame clones and is missing some. The sample includes 150,000 to 180,000 clones, 65% to 75% of them seen just once. The sample consisted of PBMCs. These receptor sequences come from a man in his thirties or forties in good health and CMV-seronegative.

There are a few counts of this clone. The V gene is TRBV29-1, the J gene TRBJ2-2; TRBD2 aligns across 8 bases. The CDR3 loop spans 13 amino acids. Germline V gene data show CDR1 as SQVTM and CDR2 as ANQGSEA. V shed 4 bases, J shed 5 bases, and the junction held 3 bases outside the gene matches. The DNA of the CDR3 is TGCAGCGTTGTAGCGGGGATTACCGGGGAGCTGTTTTTT. Its translation: CSVVAGITGELFF.

The rearrangement links TRBV9 to TRBJ1-1, with TRBD1 matching 8 bases. Per the germline V gene, CDR1 is SGDLS and CDR2 is YYNGEE. This CDR3 has 14 residues. V lost 3 bases to trimming and J lost 1 base; unmatched junction nucleotides: 2. The CDR3 coding sequence is TGTGCCAGCAGCGGGGGGACAGGGAACACTGAAGCTTTCTTT. Amino acids: CASSGGTGNTEAFF.

This clone occurred once. This same CDR3 is encoded by further DNA sequences in the sample. The chain employs TRBV9 and TRBJ2-3; D not resolved. V lost 1 base, J lost 2 bases, and 2 bases lay in between. Germline V gene lookup returns CDR1 SGDLS and CDR2 YYNGEE. This CDR3 contains 12 residues. The CDR3 here is CASSVLTDTQYF. DNA of the CDR3: TGTGCCAGCAGCGTACTCACAGATACGCAGTATTTT.

The gene calls are TRBV7-6 and TRBJ2-5, with 10 bases identical to TRBD1. Germline V gene sequence: CDR1 SGHVS, CDR2 FNYEAQ. The V and J ends lost 0 bases and 5 bases, in that order; junction bases with no gene match: 3. This CDR3 has 15 residues. CDR3 sequence (DNA): TGTGCCAGCAGCTTAGCGGACAGGGGGTACGAGACCCAGTACTTC. It translates to CASSLADRGYETQYF.

As to this clone: One junction end disagrees with the germline gene, perhaps due to a read error. The chain links TRBV19 to TRBJ1-5; 8 positions agree with TRBD1. CDR3 length equals 15 residues. From germline, CDR1 is LNHDA and CDR2 SQIVND (reference sequence). The DNA for the CDR3 is TGTGCCAGTAGTTTAGAGACAGGGGACCTGTCGCCCCAGCATTTT. Translating it yields CASSLETGDLSPQHF.